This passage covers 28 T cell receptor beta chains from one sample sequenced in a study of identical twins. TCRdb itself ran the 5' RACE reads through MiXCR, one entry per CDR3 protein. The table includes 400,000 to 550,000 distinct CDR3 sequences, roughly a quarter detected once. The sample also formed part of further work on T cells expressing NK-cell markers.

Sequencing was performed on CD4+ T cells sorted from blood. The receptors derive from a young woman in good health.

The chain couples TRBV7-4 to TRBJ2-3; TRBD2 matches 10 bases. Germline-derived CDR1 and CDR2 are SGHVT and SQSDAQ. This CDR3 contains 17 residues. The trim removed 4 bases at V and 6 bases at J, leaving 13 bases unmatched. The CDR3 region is CASSSPLKREGMDTQYF. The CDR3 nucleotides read TGTGCCAGCAGCTCCCCGCTAAAGCGGGAGGGGATGGATACGCAGTATTTT. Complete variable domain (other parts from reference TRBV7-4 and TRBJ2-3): GAGVSQSPRYKVAKRGRDVALRCDSISGHVTLYWYRQTLGQGSEVLTYSQSDAQRDKSGRPSGRFSAERPERSVSTLKIQRTEQGDSAVYLCASSSPLKREGMDTQYFGPGTRLTVL.

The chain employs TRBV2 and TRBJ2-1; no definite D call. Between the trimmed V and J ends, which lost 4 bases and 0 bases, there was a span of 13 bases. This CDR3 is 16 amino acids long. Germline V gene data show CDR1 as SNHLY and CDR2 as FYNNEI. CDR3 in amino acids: CASSVGIESSYNEQFF. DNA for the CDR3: TGTGCCAGCAGTGTAGGGATTGAGAGCTCCTACAATGAGCAGTTCTTC.

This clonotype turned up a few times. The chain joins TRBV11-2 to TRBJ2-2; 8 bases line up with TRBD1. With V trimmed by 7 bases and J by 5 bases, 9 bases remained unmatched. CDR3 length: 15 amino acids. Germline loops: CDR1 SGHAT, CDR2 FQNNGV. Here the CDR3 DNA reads TGTGCCAGCATCCTGCGGACAGGGTGGACCGGGGAGCTGTTTTTT. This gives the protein CASILRTGWTGELFF.

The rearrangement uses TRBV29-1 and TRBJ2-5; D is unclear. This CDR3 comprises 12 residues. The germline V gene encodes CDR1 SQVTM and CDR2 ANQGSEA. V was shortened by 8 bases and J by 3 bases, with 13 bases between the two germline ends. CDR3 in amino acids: CSSRAQEETQYF. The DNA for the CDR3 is TGCAGCAGCCGGGCCCAGGAAGAGACCCAGTACTTC.

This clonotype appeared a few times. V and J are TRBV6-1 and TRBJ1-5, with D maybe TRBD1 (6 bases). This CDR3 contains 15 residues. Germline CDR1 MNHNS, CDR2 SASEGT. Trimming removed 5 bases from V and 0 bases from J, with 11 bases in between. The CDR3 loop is CASSPGAVSNQPQHF. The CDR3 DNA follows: TGTGCCAGCAGTCCGGGGGCAGTTAGCAATCAGCCCCAGCATTTT.

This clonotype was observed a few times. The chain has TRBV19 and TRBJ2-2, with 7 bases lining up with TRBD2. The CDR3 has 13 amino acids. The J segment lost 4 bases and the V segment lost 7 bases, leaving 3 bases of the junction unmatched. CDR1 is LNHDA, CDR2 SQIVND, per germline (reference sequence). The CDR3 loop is CASTRTSTGELFF. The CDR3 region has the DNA TGTGCCAGTACGAGGACTAGCACCGGGGAGCTGTTTTTT.

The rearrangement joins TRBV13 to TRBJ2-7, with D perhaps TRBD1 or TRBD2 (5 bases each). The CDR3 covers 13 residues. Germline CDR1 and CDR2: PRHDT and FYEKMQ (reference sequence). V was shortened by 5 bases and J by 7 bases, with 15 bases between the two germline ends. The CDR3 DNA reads TGTGCCAGCAGCGAGGGGCCGCTGCTAGAGCAGTACTTC. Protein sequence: CASSEGPLLEQYF.

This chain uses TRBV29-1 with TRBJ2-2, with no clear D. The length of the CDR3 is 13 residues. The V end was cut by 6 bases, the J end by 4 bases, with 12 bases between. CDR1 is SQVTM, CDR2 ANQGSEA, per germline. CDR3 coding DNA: TGCAGCGTCCGTCCCTCGAGCACCGGGGAGCTGTTTTTT. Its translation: CSVRPSSTGELFF.

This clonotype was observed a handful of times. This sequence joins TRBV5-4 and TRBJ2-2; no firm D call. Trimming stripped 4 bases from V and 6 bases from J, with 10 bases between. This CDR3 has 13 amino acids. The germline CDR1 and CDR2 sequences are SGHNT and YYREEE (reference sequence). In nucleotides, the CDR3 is TGTGCCAGCAGCGGTGGAAAGGCCGGGGAGCTGTTTTTT. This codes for CASSGGKAGELFF.

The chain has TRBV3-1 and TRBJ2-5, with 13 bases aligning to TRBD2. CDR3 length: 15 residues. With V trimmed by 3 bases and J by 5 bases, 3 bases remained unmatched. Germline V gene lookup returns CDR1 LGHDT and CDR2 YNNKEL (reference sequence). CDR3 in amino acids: CASSHGLAGVETQYF. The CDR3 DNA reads TGTGCCAGCAGCCACGGACTAGCGGGGGTGGAGACCCAGTACTTC.

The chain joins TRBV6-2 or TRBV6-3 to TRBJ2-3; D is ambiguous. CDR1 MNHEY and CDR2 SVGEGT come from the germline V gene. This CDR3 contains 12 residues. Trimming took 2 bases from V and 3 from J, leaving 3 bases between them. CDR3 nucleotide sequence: TGTGCCAGCAGTTACGGGACAGATACGCAGTATTTT. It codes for CASSYGTDTQYF.

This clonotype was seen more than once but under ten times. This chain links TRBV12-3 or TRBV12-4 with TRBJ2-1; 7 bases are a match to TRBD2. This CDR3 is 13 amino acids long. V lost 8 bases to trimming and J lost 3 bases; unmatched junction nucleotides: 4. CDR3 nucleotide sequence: TGTGCCAGCGAGGAGCGGGGCTACAATGAGCAGTTCTTC. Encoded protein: CASEERGYNEQFF.

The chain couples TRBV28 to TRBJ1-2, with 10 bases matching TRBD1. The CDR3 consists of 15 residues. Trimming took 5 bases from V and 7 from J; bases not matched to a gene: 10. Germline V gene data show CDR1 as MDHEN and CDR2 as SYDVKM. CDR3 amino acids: CASSAFDRGLSGYTF. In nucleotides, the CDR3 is TGTGCCAGCAGTGCCTTTGACAGGGGGCTCTCTGGCTACACCTTC.

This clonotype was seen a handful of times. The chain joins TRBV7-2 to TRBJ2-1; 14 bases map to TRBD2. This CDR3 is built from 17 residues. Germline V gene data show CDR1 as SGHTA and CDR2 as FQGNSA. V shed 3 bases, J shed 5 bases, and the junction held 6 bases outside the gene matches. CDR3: CASSFNPGLAGDNEQFF. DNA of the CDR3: TGTGCCAGCAGCTTCAATCCGGGACTAGCGGGAGACAATGAGCAGTTCTTC.

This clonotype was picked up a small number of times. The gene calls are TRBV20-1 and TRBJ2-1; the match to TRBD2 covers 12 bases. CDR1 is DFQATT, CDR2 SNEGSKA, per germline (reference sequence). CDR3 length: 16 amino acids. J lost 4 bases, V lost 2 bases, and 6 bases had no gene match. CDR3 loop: CSARSLAGGNYNEQFF. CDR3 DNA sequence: TGCAGTGCTAGATCCCTAGCGGGGGGGAATTACAATGAGCAGTTCTTC.

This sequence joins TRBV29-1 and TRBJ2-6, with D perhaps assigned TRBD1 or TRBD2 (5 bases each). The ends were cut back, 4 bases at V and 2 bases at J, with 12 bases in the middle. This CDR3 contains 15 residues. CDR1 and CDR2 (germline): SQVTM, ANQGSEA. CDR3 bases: TGCAGCGTTGGTCAGGGACCCGCTGGGGCCAACGTCCTGACTTTC. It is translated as CSVGQGPAGANVLTF.

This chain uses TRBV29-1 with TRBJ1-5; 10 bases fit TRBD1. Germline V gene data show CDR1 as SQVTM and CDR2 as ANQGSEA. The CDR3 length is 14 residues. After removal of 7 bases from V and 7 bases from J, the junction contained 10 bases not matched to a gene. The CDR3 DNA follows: TGCAGCGCAAGGACAGGGGGATCAGGGCAGCCCCAGCATTTT. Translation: CSARTGGSGQPQHF.

CDR3 in amino acids: CASRGDEGKLFF. In DNA, the CDR3 is TGTGCCAGCAGGGGCGATGAAGGAAAACTGTTTTTT. This chain links TRBV7-9 with TRBJ1-4, with D unresolved. The germline V gene encodes CDR1 SEHNR and CDR2 FQNEAQ (reference sequence). The CDR3 length is 12 residues. Trimming removed 6 bases at V and 10 bases at J, with 12 bases between.

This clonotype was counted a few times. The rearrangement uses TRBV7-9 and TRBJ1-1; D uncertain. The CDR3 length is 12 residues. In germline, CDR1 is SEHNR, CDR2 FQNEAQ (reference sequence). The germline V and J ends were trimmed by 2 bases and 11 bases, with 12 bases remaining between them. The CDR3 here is CASSLSSSVAFF. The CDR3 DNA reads TGTGCCAGCAGCTTATCCAGCTCGGTGGCTTTCTTT.

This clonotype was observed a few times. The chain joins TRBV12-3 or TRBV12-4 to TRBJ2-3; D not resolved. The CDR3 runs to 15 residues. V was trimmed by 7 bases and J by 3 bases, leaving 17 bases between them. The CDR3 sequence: CASTPRARKTDTQYF. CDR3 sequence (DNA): TGTGCCAGCACCCCTAGGGCCAGGAAAACAGATACGCAGTATTTT.

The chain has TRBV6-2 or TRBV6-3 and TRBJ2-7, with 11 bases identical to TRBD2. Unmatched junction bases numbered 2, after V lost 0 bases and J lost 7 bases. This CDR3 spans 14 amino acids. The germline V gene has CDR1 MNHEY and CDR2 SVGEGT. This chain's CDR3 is CASSYSGLAEEQYF. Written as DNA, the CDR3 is TGTGCCAGCAGTTACTCGGGACTAGCGGAGGAGCAGTACTTC.

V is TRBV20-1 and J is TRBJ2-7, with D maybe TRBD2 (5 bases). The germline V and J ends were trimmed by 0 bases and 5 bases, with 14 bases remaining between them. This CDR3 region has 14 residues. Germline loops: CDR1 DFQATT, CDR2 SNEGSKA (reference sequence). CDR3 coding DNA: TGCAGTGCTAGAGATGTCCGGGAAGCAGACGAGCAGTACTTC. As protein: CSARDVREADEQYF.

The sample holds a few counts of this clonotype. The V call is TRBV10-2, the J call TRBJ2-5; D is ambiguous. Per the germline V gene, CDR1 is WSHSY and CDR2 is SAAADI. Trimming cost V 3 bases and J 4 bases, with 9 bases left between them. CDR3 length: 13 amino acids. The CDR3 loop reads CASSEVRRETQYF. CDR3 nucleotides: TGCGCCAGCAGTGAAGTCCGGCGAGAGACCCAGTACTTC.

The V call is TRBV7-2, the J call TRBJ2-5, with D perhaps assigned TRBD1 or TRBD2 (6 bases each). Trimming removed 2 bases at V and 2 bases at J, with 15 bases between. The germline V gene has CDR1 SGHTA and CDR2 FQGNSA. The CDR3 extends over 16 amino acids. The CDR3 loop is CASSLSPGGGQETQYF. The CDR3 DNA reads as TGTGCCAGCAGCTTATCCCCAGGAGGGGGGCAAGAGACCCAGTACTTC. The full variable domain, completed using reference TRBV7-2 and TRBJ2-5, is GAGVSQSPSNKVTEKGKDVELRCDPISGHTALYWYRQSLGQGLEFLIYFQGNSAPDKSGLPSDRFSAERTGGSVSTLTIQRTQQEDSAVYLCASSLSPGGGQETQYFGPGTRLLVL.

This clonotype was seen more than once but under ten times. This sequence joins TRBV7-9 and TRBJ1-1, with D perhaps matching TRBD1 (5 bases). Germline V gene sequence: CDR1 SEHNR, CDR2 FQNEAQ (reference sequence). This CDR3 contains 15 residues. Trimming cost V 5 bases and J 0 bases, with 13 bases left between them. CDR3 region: CASSHRQLLNTEAFF. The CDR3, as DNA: TGTGCCAGCAGCCACAGACAGTTATTGAACACTGAAGCTTTCTTT.

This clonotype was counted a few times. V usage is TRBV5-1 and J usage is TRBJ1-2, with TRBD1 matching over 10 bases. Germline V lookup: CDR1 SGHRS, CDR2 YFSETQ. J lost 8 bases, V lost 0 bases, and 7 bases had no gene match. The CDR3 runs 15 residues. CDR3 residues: CASSLGGQGVRGYTF. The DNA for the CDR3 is TGCGCCAGCAGCTTGGGTGGACAGGGGGTTCGAGGCTACACCTTC.

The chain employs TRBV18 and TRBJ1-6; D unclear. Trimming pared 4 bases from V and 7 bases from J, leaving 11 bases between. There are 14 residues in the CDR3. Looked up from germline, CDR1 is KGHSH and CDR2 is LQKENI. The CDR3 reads CASSLLNQNSPLHF. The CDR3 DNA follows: TGTGCCAGCTCACTCCTCAATCAAAATTCACCCCTCCACTTT. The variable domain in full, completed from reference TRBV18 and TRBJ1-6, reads NAGVMQNPRHLVRRRGQEARLRCSPMKGHSHVYWYRQLPEEGLKFMVYLQKENIIDESGMPKERFSAEFPKEGPSILRIQQVVRGDSAAYFCASSLLNQNSPLHFGNGTRLTVT.

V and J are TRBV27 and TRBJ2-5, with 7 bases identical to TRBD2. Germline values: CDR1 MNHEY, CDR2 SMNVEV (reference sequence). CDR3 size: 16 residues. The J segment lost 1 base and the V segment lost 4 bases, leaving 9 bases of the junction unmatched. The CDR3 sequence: CASSSLSGNLQETQYF. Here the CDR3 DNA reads TGTGCCAGCAGTTCGTTAAGCGGGAACCTCCAAGAGACCCAGTACTTC.